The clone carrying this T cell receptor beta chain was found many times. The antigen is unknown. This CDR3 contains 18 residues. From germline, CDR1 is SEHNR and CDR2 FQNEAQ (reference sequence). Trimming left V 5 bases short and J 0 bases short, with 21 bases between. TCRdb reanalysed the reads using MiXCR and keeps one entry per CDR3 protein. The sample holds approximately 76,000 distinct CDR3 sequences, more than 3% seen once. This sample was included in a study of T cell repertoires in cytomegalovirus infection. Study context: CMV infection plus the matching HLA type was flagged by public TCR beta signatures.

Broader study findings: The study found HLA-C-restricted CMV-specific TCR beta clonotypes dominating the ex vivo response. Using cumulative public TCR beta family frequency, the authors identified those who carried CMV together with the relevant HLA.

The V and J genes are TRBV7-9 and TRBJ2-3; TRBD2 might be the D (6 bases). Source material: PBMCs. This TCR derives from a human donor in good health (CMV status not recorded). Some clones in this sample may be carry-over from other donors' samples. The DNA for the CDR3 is TGTGCCAGCAGCCCAACCCCGGGGACTGCCACTAGCACAGATACGCAGTATTTT. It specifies CASSPTPGTATSTDTQYF.